The entry below gives a single T cell receptor (beta chain) sequence along with its context. The record originates from a study of blood T cell repertoires in COVID-19. Using immunoSEQ multiplex PCR, the repertoire was profiled, and TCRdb retains in-frame clones only, with some absent. The sample has nearly 350,000 clones; roughly nine tenths are singletons. The germline V gene encodes CDR1 SGHRS and CDR2 YFSETQ. V trimming: 4 bases; J trimming: 5 bases; junction bases outside the gene matches: 6. This CDR3 spans 14 amino acids. The chain employs TRBV5-1 and TRBJ2-5; 9 nucleotides match TRBD1. The TCR sequence derives from a woman under 40 who had recovered from COVID-19. The sample was PBMCs or T cells enriched from blood (not recorded which). CDR3 region: CASSLQGADETQYF. CDR3 DNA: TGCGCCAGCAGCCTACAGGGGGCGGACGAGACCCAGTACTTC.